This is a list of T cell receptor beta chains from one sample in a study of T cell responses to AZD1222 COVID-19 vaccine. The data were produced by immunoSEQ multiplex PCR, yet TCRdb's version contains in-frame clones alone and is incomplete. The data show 150,000 to 200,000 clones, 80% to 95% seen once. The sample was peripheral blood, taken on day 0 of AZD1222 vaccination. These receptors were taken from an adult in good health. CDR3s include the opening cysteine and the closing phenylalanine or tryptophan. A D gene is named only where the DNA matches it firmly. Size is stated for part of the rows, as once, few or many counts, or as a class when the clone is expanded.

J	V	size	D	CDR3	DNA
TRBJ2-7	TRBV2	once	TRBD2	CASNPTSGSLNEQYF	TGTGCCAGCAACCCGACTAGCGGGAGTTTAAACGAGCAGTACTTC
TRBJ1-2	TRBV15	NA	NA	CATSRDLDSSRGYTF	TGTGCCACCAGCAGAGATCTCGACAGTAGCAGAGGCTACACCTTC
TRBJ1-4	TRBV7-9	NA	TRBD1	CASTTDREREKLFF	TGTGCCAGCACCACTGACAGGGAACGAGAAAAACTGTTTTTT
TRBJ2-1	TRBV6-5	few	NA	CASSSADSYNEQFF	TGTGCCAGCAGTTCAGCGGACTCCTACAATGAGCAGTTCTTC
TRBJ2-7	TRBV6-5	NA	TRBD1	CATRGGTGSSYEQYF	TGTGCCACCCGAGGCGGGACAGGGTCCTCCTACGAGCAGTACTTC
TRBJ1-5	TRBV6-1	NA	NA	CASGPGWNQPQHF	TGTGCCAGCGGGCCAGGGTGGAATCAGCCCCAGCATTTT
TRBJ2-7	TRBV7-8	NA	TRBD1	CASSSLDRNSYEQYF	TGTGCCAGCAGCTCGTTGGACAGGAACTCCTACGAGCAGTACTTC
TRBJ1-1	TRBV19	NA	NA	CASSTPWGGSEAFF	TGTGCCAGTAGCACCCCGTGGGGGGGATCTGAAGCTTTCTTT
TRBJ1-2	TRBV5-1	NA	NA	CASSLADNYGYTF	TGCGCCAGCAGCTTGGCAGATAACTATGGCTACACCTTC
TRBJ1-1	TRBV29-1	NA	NA	CSVDLRGFMNTEAFF	TGCAGCGTTGACCTGAGGGGTTTTATGAACACTGAAGCTTTCTTT
TRBJ2-7	TRBV20-1	once	NA	CSANEGRDF	TGCAGTGCTAATGAGGGTCGGGACTTC
TRBJ1-5	TRBV3-1/TRBV3-2	NA	NA	CASSQGTGLNNQPQHF	TGTGCCAGCAGCCAAGGAACAGGGCTAAACAATCAGCCCCAGCATTTT
TRBJ2-2	TRBV19	NA	TRBD2	CATPTSGSGTGELFF	TGTGCCACCCCGACTAGCGGGAGCGGTACCGGGGAGCTGTTTTTT
TRBJ2-1	TRBV10-3	NA	NA	CAITGTVTMSEQFF	TGTGCCATCACCGGGACTGTAACAATGTCTGAGCAGTTCTTC
TRBJ2-1	TRBV4-2	NA	NA	CASSQEREMYNEQFF	TGTGCCAGCAGCCAAGAACGGGAGATGTACAATGAGCAGTTCTTC
TRBJ1-2	TRBV29-1	NA	NA	CSVQPGYTF	TGCAGCGTTCAGCCTGGCTACACCTTC
TRBJ1-5	TRBV7-8	NA	NA	CASSLVIGANGNQPQHF	TGTGCCAGCAGCTTAGTTATTGGGGCTAATGGCAATCAGCCCCAGCATTTT
TRBJ1-6	TRBV11-2	few	NA	CASSLSPQGNNSPLHF	TGTGCCAGCAGCTTAAGTCCGCAGGGAAATAATTCACCCCTCCACTTT
TRBJ2-1	TRBV11-3	NA	NA	CASSFTGGNEQFF	TGTGCCAGCAGCTTCACCGGGGGCAATGAGCAGTTCTTC
TRBJ1-1	TRBV7-2	NA	NA	CASSLNGANTEAFF	TGTGCCAGCAGCTTAAACGGAGCGAACACTGAAGCTTTCTTT
TRBJ1-5	TRBV3-1/TRBV3-2	NA	NA	CASSQTSYQPQHF	TGTGCCAGCAGCCAAACGTCTTATCAGCCCCAGCATTTT
TRBJ2-2	TRBV14	NA	NA	CASSQDREGYDSGELFF	TGTGCCAGCAGCCAAGATAGGGAAGGTTATGATTCCGGGGAGCTGTTTTTT
TRBJ2-1	TRBV6-1	NA	TRBD1	CASSEIAGTASYNEQFF	TGTGCCAGCAGTGAAATAGCCGGGACAGCATCCTACAATGAGCAGTTCTTC
TRBJ2-7	TRBV5-1	NA	NA	CASSLRVTNPYEQYF	TGCGCCAGCAGCTTGCGGGTCACGAACCCCTACGAGCAGTACTTC
TRBJ1-1	TRBV6-5	NA	NA	CASSPRTGNTEAFF	TGTGCCAGCAGTCCTCGGACGGGGAACACTGAAGCTTTCTTT
TRBJ1-5	TRBV7-8	NA	TRBD1	CASSHRGDQPQHF	TGTGCCAGCAGCCACAGGGGGGATCAGCCCCAGCATTTT
TRBJ1-1	TRBV6-4	few	NA	CASSDEEYTEAFF	TGTGCCAGCAGTGACGAGGAATACACTGAAGCTTTCTTT
TRBJ1-4	TRBV14	few	NA	CASSVWSEKLFF	TGTGCCAGCTCGGTCTGGAGTGAAAAACTGTTTTTT
TRBJ1-6	TRBV6-5	NA	TRBD1	CASSSLGQGNSPLHF	TGTGCCAGCAGTTCCCTCGGACAGGGGAATTCACCCCTCCACTTT
TRBJ2-7	TRBV28	NA	TRBD2	CASRGGPVSYEQYF	TGTGCCAGCAGGGGAGGGCCAGTTTCCTACGAGCAGTACTTC
TRBJ1-5	TRBV15	NA	NA	CATSRVLTMGQPQHF	TGTGCCACCAGCAGAGTATTAACAATGGGTCAGCCCCAGCATTTT
TRBJ1-2	TRBV10-1	NA	NA	CASSGGHRYGYTF	TGCGCCAGCAGCGGGGGACACCGTTATGGCTACACCTTC
TRBJ1-1	TRBV6-5	NA	TRBD1	CASSYSGTENTEAFF	TGTGCCAGCAGTTACTCGGGGACAGAGAACACTGAAGCTTTCTTT
TRBJ2-5	TRBV5-1	NA	NA	CASSPSPGETQYF	TGCGCCAGCAGCCCGTCACCCGGGGAGACCCAGTACTTC
TRBJ2-5	TRBV3-1/TRBV3-2	once	NA	CASSQVPPAGIVFETQYF	TGTGCCAGCAGCCAAGTCCCTCCGGCAGGGATAGTTTTCGAGACCCAGTACTTC
TRBJ2-7	TRBV27	NA	NA	CASSDGYEQYF	TGTGCCAGCAGCGACGGGTACGAGCAGTACTTC
TRBJ1-1	TRBV19	NA	TRBD1	CASSSGTGAMNTEAFF	TGTGCCAGTAGTTCCGGGACAGGGGCCATGAACACTGAAGCTTTCTTT
TRBJ1-1	TRBV25-1	NA	NA	CASSEYSLRTEAFF	TGTGCCAGCAGTGAATACAGTTTGCGCACTGAAGCTTTCTTT
TRBJ2-3	TRBV3-1/TRBV3-2	NA	TRBD2	CASSHSGAGGLGDTQYF	TGTGCCAGCAGCCATTCCGGTGCGGGGGGCCTCGGGGATACGCAGTATTTT
TRBJ2-7	TRBV5-4	NA	NA	CASKQQQGTTYEQYF	TGTGCCAGCAAACAGCAACAGGGGACTACCTACGAGCAGTACTTC
TRBJ1-1	TRBV6-1	NA	TRBD1	CASSDRQGLEAFF	TGTGCCAGCAGTGACCGACAGGGGCTTGAAGCTTTCTTT
TRBJ2-1	TRBV7-6	NA	NA	CASSLTRGGDYNEQFF	TGTGCCAGCAGCTTAACCCGAGGGGGGGATTACAATGAGCAGTTCTTC
TRBJ1-6	TRBV3-1/TRBV3-2	NA	NA	CASSQDPRRSSYNSPLHF	TGTGCCAGCAGCCAAGACCCCCGGAGGAGCTCCTATAATTCACCCCTCCACTTT
TRBJ1-5	TRBV10-1	NA	NA	CASRMTPYSNQPQHF	TGCGCCAGCAGGATGACACCATATAGCAATCAGCCCCAGCATTTT
TRBJ1-2	TRBV29-1	NA	TRBD1	CSVDIWGDRFLDGYTF	TGCAGCGTTGATATCTGGGGGGACAGGTTTTTGGATGGCTACACCTTC
TRBJ1-2	TRBV7-8	NA	TRBD1	CASSLYPLRTGRNYGYTF	TGTGCCAGCAGCCTCTATCCCCTCCGGACAGGAAGAAACTATGGCTACACCTTC
TRBJ1-5	TRBV21-1	NA	NA	CASSAKSRENRVSGQPQHF	TGTGCCAGCAGCGCGAAATCGAGAGAGAACAGGGTATCGGGTCAGCCCCAGCATTTT
TRBJ1-2	TRBV25-1	NA	NA	CASSKLRVIFGSRGYTF	TGTGCCAGCAGTAAATTGAGGGTGATCTTCGGGTCTAGGGGCTACACCTTC
TRBJ1-2	TRBV6-5	NA	NA	CASSYSEINYGYTF	TGTGCCAGCAGTTACTCGGAGATTAACTATGGCTACACCTTC